This T cell receptor beta chain was sequenced during a study of T cells in tuberculosis. With V trimmed by 4 bases and J by 2 bases, 3 bases remained unmatched. The CDR3 has 14 amino acids. CDR1 LGHNA and CDR2 YNFKEQ come from the germline V gene. The method was immunoSEQ multiplex PCR; TCRdb's version includes in-frame clones alone and lacks a portion of them. The sample shows tens of thousands of clones, 90% to 95% of them seen only once. This receptor was taken from a donor aged 10-29 years with latent tuberculosis or without tuberculosis infection. Sequenced sample: PBMCs. The gene calls are TRBV4-2 and TRBJ2-7; TRBD1 agrees at 9 bases. The CDR3 coding sequence is TGTGCCAGCAGCCCCGGACAGGGGACCTACGAGCAGTACTTC. This sequence encodes CASSPGQGTYEQYF.